This T cell receptor beta chain is from a study of control samples from healthy donors and cancer patients. This clone was seen a few times. The same CDR3 is also encoded by other DNA sequences in this sample. The CDR3 covers 14 residues. The J segment lost 3 bases and the V segment lost 3 bases, leaving 3 bases of the junction unmatched. Germline values: CDR1 KGHSH, CDR2 LQKENI. Measured with immunoSEQ multiplex PCR; TCRdb has only the in-frame clones, and not every one. In the table there are approximately 26,000 clones, 82% of which are singletons. The specimen was PBMCs. J is TRBJ1-2 and V is TRBV18; 8 bases agree with TRBD1. The TCR originated in a man aged 60-69 years with colorectal cancer. The CDR3 is CASSPTGDDYGYTF. In nucleotides, the CDR3 is TGTGCCAGCTCACCGACAGGGGACGACTATGGCTACACCTTC.